The clone carrying this T cell receptor beta chain was detected many times. The sample comes from a study of T cells in Graves' hyperthyroidism and ophthalmopathy. The TCR beta CDR3 regions underwent amplification using RNA transcripts as the source. The primer set for the first-round RT-PCR of the TCR CDR3 was HTBI. From the multiplex PCR reads, TCRdb called clonotypes with MiXCR, one entry per CDR3 protein. The table includes more than 150,000 distinct CDR3 sequences, about a sixth detected once. Recently diagnosed hyperthyroidism of less than 2 months' duration affected patients aged 18 to 65. V lost 7 bases to trimming and J lost 5 bases, with 9 bases between them. This CDR3 is 11 amino acids long. Germline V lookup: CDR1 WSHSY, CDR2 SAAADI.

The sequence was obtained from a woman aged 45 to 65 with Graves' hyperthyroidism. Sequencing used blood. This chain links TRBV10-2 with TRBJ2-7, with D perhaps matching TRBD1 (6 bases). The CDR3 loop is CASKGHDEQYF. CDR3 DNA sequence: TGCGCCAGCAAGGGACATGACGAGCAGTACTTC.